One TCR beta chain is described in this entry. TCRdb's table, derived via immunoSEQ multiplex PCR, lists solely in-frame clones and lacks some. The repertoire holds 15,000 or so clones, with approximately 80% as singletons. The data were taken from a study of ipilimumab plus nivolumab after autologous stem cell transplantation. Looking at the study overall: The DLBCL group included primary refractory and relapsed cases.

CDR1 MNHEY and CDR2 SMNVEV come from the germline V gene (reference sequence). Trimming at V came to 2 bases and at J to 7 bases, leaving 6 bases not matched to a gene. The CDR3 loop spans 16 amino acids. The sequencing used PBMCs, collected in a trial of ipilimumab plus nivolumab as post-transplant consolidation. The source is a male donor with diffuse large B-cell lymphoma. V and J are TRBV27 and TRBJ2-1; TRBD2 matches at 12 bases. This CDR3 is CASSLVLTSGGNEQFF. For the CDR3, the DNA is TGTGCCAGCAGTTTAGTTCTGACTAGCGGGGGTAATGAGCAGTTCTTC.